These 14 T cell receptor beta chains were sequenced from one sample in a study of CD8+CD57+ T cells in acquired aplastic anemia (dated by TCRdb to 2017 to 2018). Flow cytometry had shown CD8+CD57+ cell expansion in the patients selected for sequencing. Sequencing was carried out with an Illumina HiSeq 2000. TCR beta VDJ combination and CDR3 sequence profiling used genomic DNA as the template. The public reads were run again by TCRdb, first through fastp at Q25 and then through MiXCR, and only productive beta chains were kept. All rows with the same CDR3 protein become a single entry with the most common DNA and genes. Present in this sample are about 40,000 distinct CDR3 sequences, over 55% of which were seen just once. In total, the top ten clones hold roughly 65% of the sample. Material for sequencing was sorted CD4+, CD8+, or CD8+CD57+ T cells (not recorded which) from PBMCs. All receptors derive from a human donor with aplastic anemia.

This rearrangement joins TRBV2 to TRBJ2-1; 8 nucleotides agree with TRBD2. The CDR3 runs to 15 residues. J gave up 8 bases and V 3 bases, and 9 bases lay outside the gene matches. Germline V gives CDR1 SNHLY, CDR2 FYNNEI. The CDR3 is CASSDRLAPVDEQFF. In nucleotides, the CDR3 is TGTGCCAGCAGTGACCGACTAGCGCCTGTTGATGAGCAGTTCTTC.

This sequence joins TRBV18 and TRBJ2-5, with D possibly TRBD1 on 6 matching bases. CDR1 KGHSH and CDR2 LQKENI come from the germline V gene. There are 17 residues in the CDR3. V lost 3 bases to trimming and J lost 2 bases, with 19 bases between them. Here the CDR3 DNA reads TGTGCCAGCTCACCCTCCGGCACCGACAGGTTTCAAGAGACCCAGTACTTC. The encoded protein is CASSPSGTDRFQETQYF. Full variable domain (missing parts from reference TRBV18 and TRBJ2-5): NAGVMQNPRHLVRRRGQEARLRCSPMKGHSHVYWYRQLPEEGLKFMVYLQKENIIDESGMPKERFSAEFPKEGPSILRIQQVVRGDSAAYFCASSPSGTDRFQETQYFGPGTRLLVL.

This chain uses TRBV7-2 with TRBJ1-1; D remains ambiguous. Trimming took 5 bases from V and 5 from J, leaving 12 bases between them. Germline lookup yields CDR1 SGHTA and CDR2 FQGNSA. The CDR3 runs to 13 residues. This CDR3 reads CASSDQQATEAFF. CDR3 nucleotide sequence: TGTGCCAGCAGCGATCAGCAGGCAACTGAAGCTTTCTTT. The variable domain in full, with the rest retrieved from reference TRBV7-2 and TRBJ1-1, is GAGVSQSPSNKVTEKGKDVELRCDPISGHTALYWYRQSLGQGLEFLIYFQGNSAPDKSGLPSDRFSAERTGGSVSTLTIQRTQQEDSAVYLCASSDQQATEAFFGQGTRLTVV.

The chain couples TRBV10-3 to TRBJ2-7; 9 bases agree with TRBD1. This CDR3 region has 14 residues. V was clipped by 0 bases and J by 5 bases; unmatched bases: 2. The germline V gene has CDR1 ENHRY and CDR2 SYGVKD. For the CDR3, the DNA is TGTGCCATCAGTGAGTCGGGGACAGGGCACGAGCAGTACTTC. Protein product: CAISESGTGHEQYF.

Of note for this clonotype: The CDR3 ends on some other residue instead of the conserved phenylalanine or tryptophan, so this is likely a read error. No DNA is shown, since the ends of the CDR3 on it are uncertain; the CDR3 is the one TCRdb lists. V and J are TRBV7-9 and TRBJ1-4. Germline V lookup: CDR1 SEHNR, CDR2 FQNEAQ (reference sequence). The CDR3 is 8 amino acids in total, end residues counted. The CDR3 is CASSKLFH.

The chain carries TRBV7-2 and TRBJ1-6; D uncertain. This CDR3 has 9 amino acids. Germline V CDR1 and CDR2: SGHTA, FQGNSA. The ends were cut back, 3 bases at V and 13 bases at J, with 1 base in the middle. The CDR3 coding sequence is TGTGCCAGCAGCTTCCCCCTCCACTTT. Protein product: CASSFPLHF.

Comment on this clonotype: The conserved phenylalanine or tryptophan normally closing the CDR3 is absent here, so this likely arose from a read error. Because the CDR3's place on the DNA is in doubt, the DNA is left out and the CDR3 is given as listed by TCRdb. The rearrangement links TRBV5-5 to TRBJ2-1; the DNA was not compared with TRBD2, the D call given in the table. The germline V gene has CDR1 SGHKS and CDR2 YYEKEE (reference sequence). The length of the CDR3 is 8 amino acids, counting both ends. CDR3 protein: CASSPRSN.

The genes are TRBV19 and TRBJ2-4; D gene unclear. This CDR3 is built from 13 residues. The germline CDR1 and CDR2 sequences are LNHDA and SQIVND (reference sequence). Trimming took off 6 bases at V and 5 bases at J, with 11 bases between the two ends. CDR3 protein: CASSIRQQNIQYF. CDR3 nucleotides: TGTGCCAGTAGCATACGGCAGCAAAACATTCAGTACTTC.

The V gene is TRBV15, the J gene TRBJ2-1; D gene uncertain. V was cut by 2 bases and J by 9 bases, with 8 bases left in between. Germline V gene sequence: CDR1 LNHNV, CDR2 YYDKDF (reference sequence). The CDR3 covers 12 residues. DNA for the CDR3: TGTGCCACCAGCAGACCCTGGAGTGAGCAGTTCTTC. Translating it yields CATSRPWSEQFF.

This clonotype came up a few times. One end of the junction varies from germline; a read error may be responsible. The V gene is TRBV10-1, the J gene TRBJ2-5; 9 bases align to TRBD2. The CDR3 is 12 residues long. CDR1 and CDR2 (germline): WNHNN, SYGVQD (reference sequence). CDR3 in amino acids: CASRVAGETQCF. The CDR3 bases are TGCGCCAGCAGAGTAGCGGGAGAGACCCAGTGCTTC.

The chain uses TRBV6-5 and TRBJ1-6, with a possible D match to TRBD1 (5 bases). The V gene lost 2 bases and the J gene lost 5 bases, with 10 bases spanning the gap. This CDR3 contains 15 residues. Germline CDR1 is MNHEY and CDR2 is SVGAGI. CDR3 region: CASSYEGLNNSPLHF. The CDR3, as DNA: TGTGCCAGCAGTTACGAGGGGCTAAATAATTCACCCCTCCACTTT.

The V gene is TRBV19, the J gene TRBJ2-3, with D perhaps matching TRBD1 (6 bases). V was clipped by 3 bases and J by 0 bases, with 10 bases between them. The CDR3 totals 15 residues. Per germline, CDR1 LNHDA and CDR2 SQIVND (reference sequence). CDR3 loop: CASSISQGSTDTQYF. In nucleotides, the CDR3 is TGTGCCAGTAGTATCTCGCAGGGGAGCACAGATACGCAGTATTTT.

In this sample, this clonotype turned up many times. The V gene is TRBV2, the J gene TRBJ2-7, with no clear D. CDR3 length equals 13 residues. The V end was cut by 2 bases, the J end by 3 bases, with 8 bases between. Germline values: CDR1 SNHLY, CDR2 FYNNEI. As DNA, the CDR3 is TGTGCCAGCAGTGAATGGGTAAACTACGAGCAGTACTTC. Encoded protein: CASSEWVNYEQYF.

This clonotype was counted a single time. The chain couples TRBV6-5 to TRBJ1-1; D ambiguous. Germline lookup yields CDR1 MNHEY and CDR2 SVGAGI. Trimming stripped 2 bases from V and 0 bases from J, with 10 bases between. The CDR3 runs 15 residues. Written as DNA, the CDR3 is TGTGCCAGCAGTTACAACCGACGGTTGAACACTGAAGCTTTCTTT. It codes for CASSYNRRLNTEAFF.